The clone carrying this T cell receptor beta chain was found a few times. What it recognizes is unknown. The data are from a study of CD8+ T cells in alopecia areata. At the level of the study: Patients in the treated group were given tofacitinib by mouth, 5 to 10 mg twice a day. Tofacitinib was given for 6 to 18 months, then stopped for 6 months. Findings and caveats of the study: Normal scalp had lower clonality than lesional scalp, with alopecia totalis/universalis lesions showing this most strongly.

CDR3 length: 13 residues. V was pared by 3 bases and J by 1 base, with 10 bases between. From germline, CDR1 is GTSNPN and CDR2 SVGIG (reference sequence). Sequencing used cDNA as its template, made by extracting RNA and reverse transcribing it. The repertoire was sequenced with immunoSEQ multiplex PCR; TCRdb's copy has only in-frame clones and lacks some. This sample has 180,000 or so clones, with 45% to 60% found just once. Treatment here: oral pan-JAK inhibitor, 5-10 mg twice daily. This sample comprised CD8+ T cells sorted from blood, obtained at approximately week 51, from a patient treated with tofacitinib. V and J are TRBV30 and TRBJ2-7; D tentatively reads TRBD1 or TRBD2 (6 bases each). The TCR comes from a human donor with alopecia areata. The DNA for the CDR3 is TGTGCCTGGAGCAAGGGGGGATCCTACGAGCAGTACTTC. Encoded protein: CAWSKGGSYEQYF.